This T cell receptor (beta chain) was observed in a study of blood T cell repertoires in COVID-19. Study details: The samples span acute and convalescent COVID-19 from the United States, Italy and Spain. In each case, the material was cDNA or gDNA derived from T cells, B-cell-depleted T cells, or PBMCs.

Original handling: Cell counts per sample came from amplifying reference gene primers. Assay used: immunoSEQ multiplex PCR; TCRdb lists only in-frame clones, some missing. V and J calls and clone size follow that table, whereas D and trimming were derived from the DNA. The sample records roughly 80,000 clones, about 88% being singletons. This CDR3 has 15 residues. The germline V gene has CDR1 SNHLY and CDR2 FYNNEI. V dropped 6 bases and J dropped 4; count of bases not matched to a gene: 7. The source material was peripheral blood. The genes are TRBV2 and TRBJ2-1; TRBD1 aligns across 9 bases. This TCR was sampled from a human donor in a cohort sampled during active COVID-19. CDR3 loop: CASRPPGQGYNEQFF. CDR3 sequence (DNA): TGTGCCAGCAGGCCTCCGGGACAGGGTTACAATGAGCAGTTCTTC. Full variable domain (rest looked up from reference TRBV2 and TRBJ2-1): EPEVTQTPSHQVTQMGQEVILRCVPISNHLYFYWYRQILGQKVEFLVSFYNNEISEKSEIFDDQFSVERPDGSNFTLKIRSTKLEDSAMYFCASRPPGQGYNEQFFGPGTRLTVL.